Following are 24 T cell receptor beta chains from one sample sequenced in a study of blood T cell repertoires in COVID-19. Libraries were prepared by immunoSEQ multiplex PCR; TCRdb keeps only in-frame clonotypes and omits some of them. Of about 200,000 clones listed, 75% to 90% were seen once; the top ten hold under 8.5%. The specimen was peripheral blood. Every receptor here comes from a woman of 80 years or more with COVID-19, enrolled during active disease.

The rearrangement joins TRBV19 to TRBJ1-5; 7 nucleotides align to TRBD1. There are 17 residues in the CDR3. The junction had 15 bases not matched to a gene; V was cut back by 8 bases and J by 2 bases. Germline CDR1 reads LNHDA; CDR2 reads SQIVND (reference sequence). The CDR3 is CASHPTHRGNGNQPQHF. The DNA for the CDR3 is TGTGCCAGTCACCCTACCCACAGGGGTAATGGCAATCAGCCCCAGCATTTT.

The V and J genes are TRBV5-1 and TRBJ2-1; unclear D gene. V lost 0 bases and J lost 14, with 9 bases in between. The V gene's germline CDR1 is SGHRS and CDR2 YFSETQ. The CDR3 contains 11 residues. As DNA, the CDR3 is TGCGCCAGCAGCTTGGCCAGCGAAAAGTTCTTC. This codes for CASSLASEKFF.

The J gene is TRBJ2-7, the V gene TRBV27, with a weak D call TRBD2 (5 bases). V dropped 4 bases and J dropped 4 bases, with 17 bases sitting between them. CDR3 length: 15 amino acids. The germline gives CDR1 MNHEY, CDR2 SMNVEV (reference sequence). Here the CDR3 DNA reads TGTGCCAGCAGTTCCTACAGTCCCCCGGGGTACGAGCAGTACTTC. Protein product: CASSSYSPPGYEQYF.

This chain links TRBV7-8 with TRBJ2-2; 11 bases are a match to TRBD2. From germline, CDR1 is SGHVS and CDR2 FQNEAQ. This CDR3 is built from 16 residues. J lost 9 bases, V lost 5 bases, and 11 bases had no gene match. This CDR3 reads CASSHGLAGNGRELFF. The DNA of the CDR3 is TGTGCCAGCAGCCACGGACTAGCGGGTAATGGCCGGGAGCTGTTTTTT.

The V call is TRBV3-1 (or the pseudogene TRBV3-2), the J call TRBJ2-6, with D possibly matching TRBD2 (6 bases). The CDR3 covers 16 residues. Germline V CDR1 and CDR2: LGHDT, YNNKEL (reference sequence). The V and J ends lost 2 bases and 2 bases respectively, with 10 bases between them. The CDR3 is CASSQHGGAGANVLTF. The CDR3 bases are TGTGCCAGCAGCCAACACGGGGGAGCTGGGGCCAACGTCCTGACTTTC.

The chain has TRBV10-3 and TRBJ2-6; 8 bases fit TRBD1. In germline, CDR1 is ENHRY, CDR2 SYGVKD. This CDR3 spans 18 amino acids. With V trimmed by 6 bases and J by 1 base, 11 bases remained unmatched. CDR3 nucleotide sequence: TGTGCCATCAGACACGTCCCGGGACAGGTTTCTGGGGCCAACGTCCTGACTTTC. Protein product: CAIRHVPGQVSGANVLTF.

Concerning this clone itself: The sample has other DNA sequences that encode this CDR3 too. CDR3 amino acids: CASSLRGSGANVLTF. The CDR3, as DNA: TGTGCCAGCAGCCTCAGGGGGTCCGGGGCCAACGTCCTGACTTTC. The rearrangement links TRBV7-2 to TRBJ2-6, with 7 bases fitting TRBD1. CDR1 is SGHTA and CDR2 is FQGNSA in the germline V gene. The CDR3 covers 15 residues. The J segment lost 4 bases and the V segment lost 5 bases, leaving 5 bases of the junction unmatched.

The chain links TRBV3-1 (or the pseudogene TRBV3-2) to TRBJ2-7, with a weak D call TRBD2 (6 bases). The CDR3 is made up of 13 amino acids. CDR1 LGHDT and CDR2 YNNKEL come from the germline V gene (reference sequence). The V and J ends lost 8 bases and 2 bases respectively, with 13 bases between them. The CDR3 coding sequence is TGTGCCAGCGCACGGGACTCTCCCTACGAGCAGTACTTC. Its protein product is CASARDSPYEQYF.

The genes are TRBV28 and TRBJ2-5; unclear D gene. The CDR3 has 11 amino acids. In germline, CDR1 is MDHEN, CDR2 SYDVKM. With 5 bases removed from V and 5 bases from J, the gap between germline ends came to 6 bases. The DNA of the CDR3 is TGTGCCAGCAGTGGCTCGGAGACCCAGTACTTC. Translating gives CASSGSETQYF. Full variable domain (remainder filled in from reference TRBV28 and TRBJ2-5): DVKVTQSSRYLVKRTGEKVFLECVQDMDHENMFWYRQDPGLGLRLIYFSYDVKMKEKGDIPEGYSVSREKKERFSLILESASTNQTSMYLCASSGSETQYFGPGTRLLVL.

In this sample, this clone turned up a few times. CDR3 in amino acids: CASSQGGEGVVTQYF. The CDR3 DNA reads as TGTGCCAGCAGCCAGGGTGGAGAGGGGGTCGTGACCCAGTACTTC. The chain employs TRBV3-1 (or the pseudogene TRBV3-2) and TRBJ2-5; D is perhaps TRBD1 (6 bases). Trimming left V 3 bases short and J 7 bases short, with 18 bases between. The CDR3 covers 15 residues. Germline CDR1 LGHDT, CDR2 YNNKEL (reference sequence).

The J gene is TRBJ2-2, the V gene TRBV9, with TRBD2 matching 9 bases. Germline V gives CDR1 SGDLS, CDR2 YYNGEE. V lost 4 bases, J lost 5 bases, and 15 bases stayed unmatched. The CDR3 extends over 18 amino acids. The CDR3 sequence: CASSRFPGLASYTGELFF. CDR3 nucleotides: TGTGCCAGCAGCCGATTCCCGGGACTAGCTTCTTATACCGGGGAGCTGTTTTTT.

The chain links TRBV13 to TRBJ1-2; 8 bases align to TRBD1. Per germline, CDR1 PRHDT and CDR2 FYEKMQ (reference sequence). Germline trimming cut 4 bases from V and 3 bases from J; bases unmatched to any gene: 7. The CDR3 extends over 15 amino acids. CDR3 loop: CASSSNRGVDYGYTF. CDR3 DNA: TGTGCCAGCAGCTCGAACAGGGGGGTGGACTATGGCTACACCTTC. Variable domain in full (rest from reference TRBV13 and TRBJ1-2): AAGVIQSPRHLIKEKRETATLKCYPIPRHDTVYWYQQGPGQDPQFLISFYEKMQSDKGSIPDRFSAQQFSDYHSELNMSSLELGDSALYFCASSSNRGVDYGYTFGSGTRLTVV.

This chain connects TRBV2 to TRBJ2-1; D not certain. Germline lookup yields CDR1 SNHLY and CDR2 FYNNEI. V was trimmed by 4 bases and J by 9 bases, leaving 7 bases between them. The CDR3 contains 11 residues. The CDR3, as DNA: TGTGCCAGCAGTGGAGGTGGTGAGCAGTTCTTC. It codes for CASSGGGEQFF.

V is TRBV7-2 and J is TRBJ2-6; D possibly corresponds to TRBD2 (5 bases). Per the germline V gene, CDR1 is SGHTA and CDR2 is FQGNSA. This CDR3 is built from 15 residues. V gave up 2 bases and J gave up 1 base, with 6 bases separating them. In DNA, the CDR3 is TGTGCCAGCAGCTTATTAGCGTCTGGGGCCAACGTCCTGACTTTC. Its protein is CASSLLASGANVLTF.

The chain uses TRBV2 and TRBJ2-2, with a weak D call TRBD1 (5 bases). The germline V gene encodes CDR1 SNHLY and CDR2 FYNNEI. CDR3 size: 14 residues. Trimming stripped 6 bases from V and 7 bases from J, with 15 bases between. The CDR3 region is CASSPQGSIGELFF. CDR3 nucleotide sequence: TGTGCCAGCAGCCCCCAGGGTTCGATCGGGGAGCTGTTTTTT.

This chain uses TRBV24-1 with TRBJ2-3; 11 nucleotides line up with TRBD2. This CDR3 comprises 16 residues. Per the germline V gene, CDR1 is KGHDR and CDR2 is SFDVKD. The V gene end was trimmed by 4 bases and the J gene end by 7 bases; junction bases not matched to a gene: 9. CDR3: CATSDPTSGMWYTQYF. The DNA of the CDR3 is TGTGCCACCAGTGACCCGACTAGCGGGATGTGGTATACGCAGTATTTT.

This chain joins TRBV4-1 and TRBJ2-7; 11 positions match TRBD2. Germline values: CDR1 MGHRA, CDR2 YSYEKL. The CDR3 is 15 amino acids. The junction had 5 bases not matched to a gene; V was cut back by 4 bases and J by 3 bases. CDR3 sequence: CASSLTSGASYEQYF. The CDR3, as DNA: TGCGCCAGCAGCCTGACTAGCGGGGCGAGCTACGAGCAGTACTTC.

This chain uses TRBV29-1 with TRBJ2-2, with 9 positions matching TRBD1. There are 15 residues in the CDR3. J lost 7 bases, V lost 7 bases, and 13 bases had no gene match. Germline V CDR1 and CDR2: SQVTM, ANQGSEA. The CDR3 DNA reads TGCAGCGCCCTCAAAAAACAGGGGGCGATCGGGGAGCTGTTTTTT. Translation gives CSALKKQGAIGELFF.

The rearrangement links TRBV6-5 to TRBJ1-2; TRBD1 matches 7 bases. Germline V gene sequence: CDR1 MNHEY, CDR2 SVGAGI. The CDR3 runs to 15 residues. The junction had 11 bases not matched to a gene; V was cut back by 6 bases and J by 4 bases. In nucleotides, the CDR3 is TGTGCCAGCAGGGCCGGGACAGCTCCCTCCTATGGCTACACCTTC. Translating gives CASRAGTAPSYGYTF.

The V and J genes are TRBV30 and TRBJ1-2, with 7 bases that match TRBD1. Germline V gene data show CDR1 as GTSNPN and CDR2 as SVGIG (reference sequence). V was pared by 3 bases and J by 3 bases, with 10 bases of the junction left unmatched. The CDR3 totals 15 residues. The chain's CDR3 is CAWRPTGVWDYGYTF. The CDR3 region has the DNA TGTGCCTGGAGACCTACAGGGGTATGGGACTATGGCTACACCTTC. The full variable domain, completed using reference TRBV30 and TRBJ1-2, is SQTIHQWPATLVQPVGSPLSLECTVEGTSNPNLYWYRQAAGRGLQLLFYSVGIGQISSEVPQNLSASRPQDRQFILSSKKLLLSDSGFYLCAWRPTGVWDYGYTFGSGTRLTVV.

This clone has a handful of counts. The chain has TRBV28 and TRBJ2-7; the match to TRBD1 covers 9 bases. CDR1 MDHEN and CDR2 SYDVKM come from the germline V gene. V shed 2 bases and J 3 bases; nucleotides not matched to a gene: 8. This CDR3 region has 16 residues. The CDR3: CASSLTTGGVNYEQYF. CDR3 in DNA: TGTGCCAGCAGTTTAACCACAGGGGGCGTGAACTACGAGCAGTACTTC.

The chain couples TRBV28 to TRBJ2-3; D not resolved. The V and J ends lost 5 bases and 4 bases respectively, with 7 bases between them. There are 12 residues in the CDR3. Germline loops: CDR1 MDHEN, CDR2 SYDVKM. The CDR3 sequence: CASSGRADTQYF. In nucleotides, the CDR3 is TGTGCCAGCAGTGGCCGGGCAGATACGCAGTATTTT. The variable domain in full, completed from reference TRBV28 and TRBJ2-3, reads DVKVTQSSRYLVKRTGEKVFLECVQDMDHENMFWYRQDPGLGLRLIYFSYDVKMKEKGDIPEGYSVSREKKERFSLILESASTNQTSMYLCASSGRADTQYFGPGTRLTVL.

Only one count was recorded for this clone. The CDR3 spells CASSQEGKGLAGSYEQYF. The CDR3 DNA sequence: TGCGCCAGCAGCCAAGAGGGTAAAGGACTAGCGGGCTCCTACGAGCAGTACTTC. The rearrangement links TRBV4-3 to TRBJ2-7, with TRBD2 matching 11 bases. This CDR3 contains 18 residues. Germline V lookup: CDR1 LGHNA, CDR2 YSLEER. Trimming removed 0 bases from V and 0 bases from J; junction bases left unmatched: 7.

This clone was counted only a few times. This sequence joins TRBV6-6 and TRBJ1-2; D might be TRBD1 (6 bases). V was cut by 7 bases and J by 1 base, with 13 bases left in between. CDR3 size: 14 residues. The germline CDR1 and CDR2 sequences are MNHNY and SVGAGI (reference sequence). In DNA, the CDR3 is TGTGCCAGCATCTTCGGACAGAATAACTATGGCTACACCTTC. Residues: CASIFGQNNYGYTF.